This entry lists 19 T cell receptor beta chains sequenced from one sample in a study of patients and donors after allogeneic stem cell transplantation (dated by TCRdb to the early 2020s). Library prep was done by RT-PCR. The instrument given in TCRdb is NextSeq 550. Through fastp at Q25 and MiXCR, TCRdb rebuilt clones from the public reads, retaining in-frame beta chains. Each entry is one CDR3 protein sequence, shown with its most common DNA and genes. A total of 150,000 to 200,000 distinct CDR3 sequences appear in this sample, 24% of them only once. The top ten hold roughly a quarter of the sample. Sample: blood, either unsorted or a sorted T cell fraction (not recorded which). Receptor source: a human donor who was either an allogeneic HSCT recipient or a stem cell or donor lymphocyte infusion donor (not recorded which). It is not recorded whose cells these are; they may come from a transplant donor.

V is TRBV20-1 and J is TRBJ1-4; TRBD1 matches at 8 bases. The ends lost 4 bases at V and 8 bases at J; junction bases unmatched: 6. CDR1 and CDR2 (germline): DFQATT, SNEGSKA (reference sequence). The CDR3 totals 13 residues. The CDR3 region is CSAKAGGLEKLFF. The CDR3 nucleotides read TGCAGTGCTAAGGCAGGGGGCCTAGAAAAACTGTTTTTT.

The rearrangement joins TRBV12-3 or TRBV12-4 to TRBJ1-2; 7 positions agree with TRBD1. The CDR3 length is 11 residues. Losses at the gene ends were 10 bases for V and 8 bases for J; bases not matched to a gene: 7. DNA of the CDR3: TGTGCCATCCAGGGGGAATTCGGCTACACCTTC. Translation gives CAIQGEFGYTF.

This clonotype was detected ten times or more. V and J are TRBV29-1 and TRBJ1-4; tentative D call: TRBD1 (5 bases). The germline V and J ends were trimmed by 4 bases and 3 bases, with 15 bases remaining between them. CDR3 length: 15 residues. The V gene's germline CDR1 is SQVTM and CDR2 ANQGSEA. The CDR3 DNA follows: TGCAGCGTTGCGCCGGTAGGGGCGGCTAATGAAAAACTGTTTTTT. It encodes CSVAPVGAANEKLFF.

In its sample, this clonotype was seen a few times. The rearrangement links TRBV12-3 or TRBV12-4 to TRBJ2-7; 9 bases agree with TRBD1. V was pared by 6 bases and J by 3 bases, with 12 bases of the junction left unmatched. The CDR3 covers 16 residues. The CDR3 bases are TGTGCCAGCAGCCAATTCGGACAGGGGCCTAACTACGAGCAGTACTTC. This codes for CASSQFGQGPNYEQYF.

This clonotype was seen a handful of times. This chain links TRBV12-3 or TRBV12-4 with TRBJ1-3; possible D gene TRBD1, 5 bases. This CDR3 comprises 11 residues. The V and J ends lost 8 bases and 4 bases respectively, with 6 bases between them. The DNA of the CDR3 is TGTGCCAGCGGGGGAGGAAACACCATATATTTT. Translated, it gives CASGGGNTIYF.

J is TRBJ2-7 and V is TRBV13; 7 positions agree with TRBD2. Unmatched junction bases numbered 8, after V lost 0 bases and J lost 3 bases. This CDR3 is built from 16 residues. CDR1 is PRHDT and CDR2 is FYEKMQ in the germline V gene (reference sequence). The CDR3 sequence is CASSLGGVGRYYEQYF. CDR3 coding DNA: TGTGCCAGCAGCTTAGGCGGGGTCGGGAGGTACTACGAGCAGTACTTC.

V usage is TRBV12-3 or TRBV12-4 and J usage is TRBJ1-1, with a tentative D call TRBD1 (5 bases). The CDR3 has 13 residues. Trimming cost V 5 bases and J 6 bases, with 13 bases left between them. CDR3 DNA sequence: TGTGCCAGCAGTCCCCCGGGGGTCGCTGAAGCTTTCTTT. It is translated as CASSPPGVAEAFF.

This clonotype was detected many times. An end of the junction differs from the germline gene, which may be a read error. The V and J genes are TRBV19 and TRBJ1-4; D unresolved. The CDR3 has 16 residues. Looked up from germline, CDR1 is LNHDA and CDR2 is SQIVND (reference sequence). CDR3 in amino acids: CASSMGADRPMEEEIF. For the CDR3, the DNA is TGTGCCAGTAGTATGGGCGCGGACCGCCCAATGGAGGAAGAAATTTTT.

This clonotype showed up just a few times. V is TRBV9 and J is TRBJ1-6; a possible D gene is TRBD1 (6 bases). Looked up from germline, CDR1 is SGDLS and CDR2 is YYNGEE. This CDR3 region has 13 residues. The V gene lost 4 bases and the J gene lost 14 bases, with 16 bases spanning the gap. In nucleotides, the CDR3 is TGTGCCAGCAGCCCAAACTACCACAGGGCCCTCCACTTT. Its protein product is CASSPNYHRALHF. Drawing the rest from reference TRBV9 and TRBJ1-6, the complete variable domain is DSGVTQTPKHLITATGQRVTLRCSPRSGDLSVYWYQQSLDQGLQFLIQYYNGEERAKGNILERFSAQQFPDLHSELNLSSLELGDSALYFCASSPNYHRALHFGNGTRLTVT.

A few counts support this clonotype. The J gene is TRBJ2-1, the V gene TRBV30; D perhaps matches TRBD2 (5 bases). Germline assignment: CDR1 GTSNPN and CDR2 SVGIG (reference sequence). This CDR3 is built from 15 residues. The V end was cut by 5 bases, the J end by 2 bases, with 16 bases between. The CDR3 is CAWSLGVDAYNEQFF. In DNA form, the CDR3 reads TGTGCCTGGTCCTTGGGAGTGGATGCCTACAATGAGCAGTTCTTC. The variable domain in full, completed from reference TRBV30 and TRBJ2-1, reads SQTIHQWPATLVQPVGSPLSLECTVEGTSNPNLYWYRQAAGRGLQLLFYSVGIGQISSEVPQNLSASRPQDRQFILSSKKLLLSDSGFYLCAWSLGVDAYNEQFFGPGTRLTVL.

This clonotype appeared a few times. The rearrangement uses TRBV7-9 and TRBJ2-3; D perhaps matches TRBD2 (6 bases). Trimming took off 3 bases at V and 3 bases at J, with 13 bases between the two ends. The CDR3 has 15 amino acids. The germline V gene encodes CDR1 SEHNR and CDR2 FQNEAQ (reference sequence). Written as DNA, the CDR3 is TGTGCCAGCAGCTTTGAGACTAGAATAACAGATACGCAGTATTTT. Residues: CASSFETRITDTQYF.

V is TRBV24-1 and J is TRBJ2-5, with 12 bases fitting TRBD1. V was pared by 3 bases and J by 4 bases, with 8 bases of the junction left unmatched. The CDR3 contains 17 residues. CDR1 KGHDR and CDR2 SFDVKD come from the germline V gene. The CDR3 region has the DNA TGTGCCACCAGTGATCTGGGGACAGGGGGCCTCGGAGAGACCCAGTACTTC. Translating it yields CATSDLGTGGLGETQYF.

The CDR3 protein is CASSPTFPTSGTGELFF. For the CDR3, the DNA is TGCGCCAGCAGCCCAACCTTTCCGACTAGCGGAACCGGGGAGCTGTTTTTT. V gene TRBV5-1 combines with J gene TRBJ2-2; 9 bases are shared with TRBD2. The CDR3 covers 17 residues. Germline CDR1 SGHRS, CDR2 YFSETQ. The trim removed 4 bases at V and 5 bases at J, leaving 12 bases unmatched.

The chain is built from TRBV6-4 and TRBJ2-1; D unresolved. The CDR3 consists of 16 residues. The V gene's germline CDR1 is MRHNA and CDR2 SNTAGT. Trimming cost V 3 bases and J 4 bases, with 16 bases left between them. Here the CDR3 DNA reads TGTGCCAGCAGTGAAGTTTTTGCGGAACTTTACAATGAGCAGTTCTTC. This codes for CASSEVFAELYNEQFF.

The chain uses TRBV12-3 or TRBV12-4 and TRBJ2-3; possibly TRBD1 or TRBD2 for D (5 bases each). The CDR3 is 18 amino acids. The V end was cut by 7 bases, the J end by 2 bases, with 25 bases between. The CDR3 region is CASTRGRNRPRATDTQYF. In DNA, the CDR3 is TGTGCCAGCACTCGGGGCAGAAACCGACCCCGTGCCACAGATACGCAGTATTTT.

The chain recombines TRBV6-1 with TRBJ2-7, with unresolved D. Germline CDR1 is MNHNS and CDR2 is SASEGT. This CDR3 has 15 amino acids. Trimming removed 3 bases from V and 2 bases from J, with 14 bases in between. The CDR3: CASSEDRRTTYEQYF. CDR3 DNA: TGTGCCAGCAGTGAGGATCGGCGGACCACCTACGAGCAGTACTTC.

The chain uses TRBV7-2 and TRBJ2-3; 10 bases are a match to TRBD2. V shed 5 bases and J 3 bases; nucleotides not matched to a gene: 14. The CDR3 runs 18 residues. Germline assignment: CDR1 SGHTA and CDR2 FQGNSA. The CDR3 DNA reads TGTGCCAGCAGCCTTAGTTGGCTAGCGGGAGTCGGGACAGATACGCAGTATTTT. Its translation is CASSLSWLAGVGTDTQYF.

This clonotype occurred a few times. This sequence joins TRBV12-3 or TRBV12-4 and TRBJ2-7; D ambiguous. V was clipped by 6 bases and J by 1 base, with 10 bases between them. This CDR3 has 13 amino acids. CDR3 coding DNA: TGTGCCAGCAGACCCGGGCCGTCCTACGAGCAGTACTTC. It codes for CASRPGPSYEQYF.

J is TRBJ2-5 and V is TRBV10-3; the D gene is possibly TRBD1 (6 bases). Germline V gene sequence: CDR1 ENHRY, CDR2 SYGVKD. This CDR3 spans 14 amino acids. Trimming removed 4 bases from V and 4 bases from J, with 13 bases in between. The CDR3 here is CAISGRDNGETQYF. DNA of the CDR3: TGTGCCATCAGTGGTCGGGACAACGGAGAGACCCAGTACTTC.